A single sample is the source of the 32 T cell receptor beta chains below, sequenced in a study of blood T cell repertoires in COVID-19 (dated by TCRdb to about 2020). The receptor library was made with the immunoSEQ multiplex PCR assay. The table comes from immuneACCESS by way of TCRdb, which keeps in-frame sequences with V and J called. Part of the clones is missing from these tables; in studies checked, under half for an unresolved V gene and the rest for unknown reasons. The sample table records some 170,000 clones; more than 80% of these occur just once. The ten largest clones capture around 2% of the sample. The sequenced material came from peripheral blood. The origin of the receptors is a woman in her fifties or sixties with COVID-19, enrolled during active disease.

V gene TRBV6-5 combines with J gene TRBJ1-5; D may be TRBD1 (6 bases). Germline CDR1 MNHEY, CDR2 SVGAGI. Trimming left V 5 bases short and J 5 bases short, with 16 bases between. This CDR3 spans 15 amino acids. Here the CDR3 reads CASSRERGMHQPQHF. CDR3 nucleotides: TGTGCCAGCAGTAGAGAAAGGGGGATGCATCAGCCCCAGCATTTT.

The V gene is TRBV7-2, the J gene TRBJ2-7; no firm D call. The germline V gene has CDR1 SGHTA and CDR2 FQGNSA. The CDR3 length is 14 residues. V lost 0 bases to trimming and J lost 0 bases, with 6 bases between them. The CDR3 here is CASSLASSSYEQYF. The CDR3 DNA sequence: TGTGCCAGCAGCTTAGCTAGCAGCTCCTACGAGCAGTACTTC.

This clone came up once. CDR3 residues: CASSLSGGGTNTEAFF. Here the CDR3 DNA reads TGTGCCAGCAGCTTATCGGGTGGAGGAACGAACACTGAAGCTTTCTTT. V is TRBV7-2 and J is TRBJ1-1; D not resolved. V lost 2 bases, J lost 1 base, and 14 bases lay in between. In germline, CDR1 is SGHTA, CDR2 FQGNSA. The CDR3 consists of 16 residues.

The V call is TRBV6-2 or TRBV6-3, the J call TRBJ2-7; tentatively, D is TRBD1 (5 bases). There are 13 residues in the CDR3. Germline values: CDR1 MNHEY, CDR2 SVGEGT. Trimming left V 2 bases short and J 6 bases short, with 11 bases between. CDR3: CASSYRFQGEQYF. CDR3 coding DNA: TGTGCCAGCAGTTACAGGTTCCAGGGCGAGCAGTACTTC.

The genes are TRBV18 and TRBJ1-2, with D uncertain. This CDR3 region has 15 residues. Trimming pared 4 bases from V and 1 base from J, leaving 13 bases between. CDR1 is KGHSH, CDR2 LQKENI, per germline. CDR3 region: CASSRASGLNYGYTF. CDR3 coding DNA: TGTGCCAGCTCACGGGCGTCAGGACTTAACTATGGCTACACCTTC.

The chain couples TRBV9 to TRBJ2-2; D is perhaps TRBD1 (6 bases). The CDR3 is 12 amino acids. Germline lookup yields CDR1 SGDLS and CDR2 YYNGEE. V lost 5 bases to trimming and J lost 6 bases, with 8 bases between them. The CDR3 sequence: CASRTGPGELFF. In nucleotides, the CDR3 is TGTGCCAGCAGAACAGGGCCCGGGGAGCTGTTTTTT.

The V gene is TRBV25-1, the J gene TRBJ2-7; 7 nucleotides match TRBD1. Germline V lookup: CDR1 MGHDK, CDR2 SYGVNS. V lost 6 bases, J lost 1 base, and 3 bases stayed unmatched. CDR3 length: 13 residues. The CDR3 loop reads CASRVTGSYEQYF. CDR3 nucleotides: TGTGCCAGCAGAGTGACAGGGTCCTACGAGCAGTACTTC.

As to this clone: Other DNA sequences in the sample encode the same CDR3. The rearrangement links TRBV6-5 to TRBJ2-7; 8 bases match TRBD1. V lost 8 bases and J lost 4; bases outside the gene matches: 1. The length of the CDR3 is 11 residues. Germline V CDR1 and CDR2: MNHEY, SVGAGI. The CDR3 is CASGQGYEQYF. The CDR3 DNA sequence: TGTGCCAGCGGACAGGGTTACGAGCAGTACTTC.

The chain couples TRBV27 to TRBJ1-4; D possibly corresponds to TRBD1 (6 bases). CDR1 MNHEY and CDR2 SMNVEV come from the germline V gene (reference sequence). V lost 5 bases and J 4 bases, leaving 11 bases between the germline ends. The CDR3 consists of 14 residues. CDR3 protein: CASSRLQGNEKLFF. The CDR3 nucleotides are TGTGCCAGCAGTCGATTACAGGGTAATGAAAAACTGTTTTTT.

V gene TRBV18 combines with J gene TRBJ1-5, with unresolved D. CDR1 and CDR2 from the germline V gene are KGHSH and LQKENI. The germline V and J ends were trimmed by 0 bases and 2 bases, with 11 bases remaining between them. The CDR3 spans 16 residues. CDR3 bases: TGTGCCAGCTCACCACCAGCTCAGGTGGGCAATCAGCCCCAGCATTTT. Residues: CASSPPAQVGNQPQHF. Supplemented by reference TRBV18 and TRBJ1-5, the full variable domain reads NAGVMQNPRHLVRRRGQEARLRCSPMKGHSHVYWYRQLPEEGLKFMVYLQKENIIDESGMPKERFSAEFPKEGPSILRIQQVVRGDSAAYFCASSPPAQVGNQPQHFGDGTRLSIL.

This clone was picked up a small number of times. This chain uses TRBV7-8 with TRBJ1-5; tentative D call: TRBD1 (6 bases). The CDR3 has 16 amino acids. The ends were cut back, 4 bases at V and 3 bases at J, with 16 bases in the middle. The germline gives CDR1 SGHVS, CDR2 FQNEAQ. The CDR3 loop reads CASSSQGWGSNQPQHF. In DNA form, the CDR3 reads TGTGCCAGCAGCTCCCAGGGGTGGGGGTCCAATCAGCCCCAGCATTTT. Looking up the rest from reference TRBV7-8 and TRBJ1-5 gives the full variable domain: GAGVSQSPRYKVAKRGQDVALRCDPISGHVSLFWYQQALGQGPEFLTYFQNEAQLDKSGLPSDRFFAERPEGSVSTLKIQRTQQEDSAVYLCASSSQGWGSNQPQHFGDGTRLSIL.

The rearrangement joins TRBV7-9 to TRBJ2-7, with 7 nucleotides matching TRBD2. The length of the CDR3 is 14 residues. Germline CDR1 SEHNR, CDR2 FQNEAQ (reference sequence). V lost 1 base to trimming and J lost 2 bases; unmatched junction nucleotides: 2. This CDR3 reads CASSLGGGTYEQYF. DNA of the CDR3: TGTGCCAGCAGCTTAGGGGGGGGAACCTACGAGCAGTACTTC.

The chain has TRBV4-2 and TRBJ2-7; 8 bases are shared with TRBD2. Per the germline V gene, CDR1 is LGHNA and CDR2 is YNFKEQ. The CDR3 runs to 15 residues. J lost 5 bases, V lost 0 bases, and 6 bases had no gene match. CDR3 in amino acids: CASSQDVAGRNEQYF. The CDR3 DNA is TGTGCCAGCAGCCAAGACGTAGCGGGGCGAAACGAGCAGTACTTC.

This rearrangement joins TRBV4-2 to TRBJ1-2; tentative D call: TRBD1 (6 bases). The V gene lost 1 base and the J gene lost 7 bases, with 19 bases spanning the gap. The CDR3 has 16 amino acids. Germline assignment: CDR1 LGHNA and CDR2 YNFKEQ. The CDR3 loop is CASSQGGNRANAGYTF. The CDR3 region has the DNA TGTGCCAGCAGCCAAGGGGGGAACAGGGCCAACGCTGGCTACACCTTC.

The V call is TRBV27, the J call TRBJ1-4, with 7 bases lining up with TRBD1. V lost 4 bases to trimming and J lost 8 bases; unmatched junction nucleotides: 7. The CDR3 has 14 amino acids. The germline gives CDR1 MNHEY, CDR2 SMNVEV (reference sequence). CDR3 in amino acids: CASSSTGWDEKLFF. CDR3 coding DNA: TGTGCCAGCAGTTCGACAGGGTGGGACGAAAAACTGTTTTTT.

The rearrangement joins TRBV4-3 to TRBJ1-2; the match to TRBD1 covers 8 bases. V lost 0 bases, J lost 8 bases, and 11 bases stayed unmatched. Germline assignment: CDR1 LGHNA and CDR2 YSLEER. CDR3 length: 16 residues. CDR3 sequence: CASSQDRGRLPRGYTF. In DNA form, the CDR3 reads TGCGCCAGCAGCCAAGACAGGGGGCGGCTTCCCAGGGGCTACACCTTC.

This rearrangement joins TRBV6-6 to TRBJ1-2; D unclear. Germline values: CDR1 MNHNY, CDR2 SVGAGI (reference sequence). The CDR3 totals 13 residues. V lost 6 bases and J lost 0, with 8 bases in between. The CDR3, as DNA: TGTGCCAGCAGCCCCCAGGCTAACTATGGCTACACCTTC. Its protein is CASSPQANYGYTF.

The chain has TRBV7-2 and TRBJ2-5; TRBD2 might be the D (6 bases). Trimming stripped 4 bases from V and 1 base from J, with 19 bases between. The CDR3 loop spans 17 amino acids. Germline CDR1 reads SGHTA; CDR2 reads FQGNSA. The CDR3 loop reads CASSSSIGGSGQETQYF. DNA for the CDR3: TGTGCCAGCAGCTCCTCCATAGGAGGTAGCGGCCAAGAGACCCAGTACTTC.

The chain uses TRBV29-1 and TRBJ2-2; 7 nucleotides match TRBD1. Germline values: CDR1 SQVTM, CDR2 ANQGSEA. The V gene end was trimmed by 7 bases and the J gene end by 11 bases; junction bases not matched to a gene: 7. The CDR3 contains 11 residues. Here the CDR3 reads CSAFHRGELFF. CDR3 coding DNA: TGCAGCGCCTTCCACAGGGGTGAGCTGTTTTTT.

The chain joins TRBV6-6 to TRBJ1-1; a possible D gene is TRBD1 (6 bases). V lost 4 bases and J 0 bases, leaving 9 bases between the germline ends. CDR3 length: 14 residues. Germline V gene lookup returns CDR1 MNHNY and CDR2 SVGAGI (reference sequence). CDR3 protein: CASSFNRVNTEAFF. CDR3 sequence (DNA): TGTGCCAGCAGTTTTAACAGGGTGAACACTGAAGCTTTCTTT.

The chain joins TRBV19 to TRBJ2-3; 9 bases are a match to TRBD1. Germline CDR1 LNHDA, CDR2 SQIVND (reference sequence). The CDR3 totals 14 residues. The V and J ends lost 7 bases and 2 bases, in that order; junction bases with no gene match: 4. This chain's CDR3 is CASTGTGNTDTQYF. CDR3 in DNA: TGTGCCAGTACTGGGACAGGGAACACAGATACGCAGTATTTT. The full variable domain, its missing parts supplied by reference TRBV19 and TRBJ2-3, is DGGITQSPKYLFRKEGQNVTLSCEQNLNHDAMYWYRQDPGQGLRLIYYSQIVNDFQKGDIAEGYSVSREKKESFPLTVTSAQKNPTAFYLCASTGTGNTDTQYFGPGTRLTVL.

This chain connects TRBV5-5 to TRBJ1-2; unclear D gene. The germline CDR1 and CDR2 sequences are SGHKS and YYEKEE (reference sequence). The length of the CDR3 is 16 residues. The V and J ends lost 3 bases and 5 bases respectively, with 20 bases between them. The CDR3 sequence is CASSYNDRFAGYGYTF. For the CDR3, the DNA is TGTGCCAGCAGCTACAACGACCGGTTTGCGGGTTATGGCTACACCTTC. The full variable domain, in which reference TRBV5-5 and TRBJ1-2 provide the parts outside the CDR3, is DAGVTQSPTHLIKTRGQQVTLRCSPISGHKSVSWYQQVLGQGPQFIFQYYEKEERGRGNFPDRFSARQFPNYSSELNVNALLLGDSALYLCASSYNDRFAGYGYTFGSGTRLTVV.

This clone appeared a single time. The chain recombines TRBV6-6 with TRBJ2-7; TRBD2 might be the D (5 bases). Trimming shortened V by 2 bases and J by 3 bases, and 11 bases separated the two germline ends. CDR1 is MNHNY, CDR2 SVGAGI, per germline (reference sequence). This CDR3 spans 14 amino acids. CDR3 nucleotide sequence: TGTGCCAGCAGTTACGTCCTAGCCGTCTACGAGCAGTACTTC. It codes for CASSYVLAVYEQYF.

The chain is built from TRBV11-2 and TRBJ2-1; D gene unclear. This CDR3 region has 13 residues. Germline V gene data show CDR1 as SGHAT and CDR2 as FQNNGV. The germline V and J ends were trimmed by 5 bases and 7 bases, with 12 bases remaining between them. The DNA of the CDR3 is TGTGCCAGCAGCCCTCGACCCAGGAATGAGCAGTTCTTC. This sequence encodes CASSPRPRNEQFF.

This rearrangement joins TRBV19 to TRBJ1-6; tentatively, D is TRBD1 (6 bases). The CDR3 is 15 amino acids. Deletions cut 4 bases from V and 7 bases from J, with 14 bases between. CDR1 and CDR2 (germline): LNHDA, SQIVND (reference sequence). The CDR3 protein is CASSSPQGYNSPLHF. DNA for the CDR3: TGTGCCAGTAGTAGTCCGCAGGGGTACAATTCACCCCTCCACTTT.

J is TRBJ1-5 and V is TRBV9; 7 bases fit TRBD1. CDR3 length: 21 residues. The germline V gene has CDR1 SGDLS and CDR2 YYNGEE. Losses at the gene ends were 1 base for V and 2 bases for J; bases not matched to a gene: 21. CDR3 loop: CASSVHKAGTEGGLGNQPQHF. The CDR3 DNA reads as TGTGCCAGCAGCGTACATAAAGCCGGGACAGAGGGTGGGTTGGGCAATCAGCCCCAGCATTTT. Together with reference TRBV9 and TRBJ1-5, the CDR3 gives the full variable domain: DSGVTQTPKHLITATGQRVTLRCSPRSGDLSVYWYQQSLDQGLQFLIQYYNGEERAKGNILERFSAQQFPDLHSELNLSSLELGDSALYFCASSVHKAGTEGGLGNQPQHFGDGTRLSIL.

The gene calls are TRBV7-2 and TRBJ2-6; 7 bases line up with TRBD1. This CDR3 has 16 amino acids. The J segment lost 4 bases and the V segment lost 5 bases, leaving 8 bases of the junction unmatched. Germline-derived CDR1 and CDR2 are SGHTA and FQGNSA. CDR3: CASSPQTGSGANVLTF. For the CDR3, the DNA is TGTGCCAGCAGCCCCCAGACAGGGTCCGGGGCCAACGTCCTGACTTTC.

This clone was detected only once. The rearrangement links TRBV28 to TRBJ1-1; D is possibly TRBD1 (6 bases). The CDR3 sequence is 15 residues long. CDR1 and CDR2 (germline): MDHEN, SYDVKM. With 7 bases removed from V and 11 bases from J, the gap between germline ends came to 26 bases. The CDR3 bases are TGTGCCAGCATCCTGAGGGGGGGTCACGTCCGAACGGCTTTCTTT. It is translated as CASILRGGHVRTAFF.

The chain couples TRBV27 to TRBJ1-6; no clear D gene. The CDR3 runs 14 residues. Germline CDR1 is MNHEY and CDR2 is SMNVEV (reference sequence). Trimming removed 6 bases at V and 0 bases at J, with 6 bases between. The CDR3 reads CASRPSSYNSPLHF. The CDR3 DNA sequence: TGTGCCAGCAGGCCCAGCTCCTATAATTCACCCCTCCACTTT.

This rearrangement joins TRBV19 to TRBJ2-2; the D is unclear. The V end was cut by 2 bases, the J end by 5 bases, with 12 bases between. Germline V CDR1 and CDR2: LNHDA, SQIVND (reference sequence). The CDR3 sequence is 15 residues long. The CDR3 DNA reads TGTGCCAGTAGTATAACCGGGTCTCAAACCGGGGAGCTGTTTTTT. This translates into CASSITGSQTGELFF.

This chain uses TRBV3-1 (or the pseudogene TRBV3-2) with TRBJ1-4; D is perhaps TRBD1 (5 bases). Germline loops: CDR1 LGHDT, CDR2 YNNKEL (reference sequence). The CDR3 covers 16 residues. Trimming took 1 base from V and 7 from J, leaving 16 bases between them. CDR3 sequence: CASSQAWGLLGEKLFF. Written as DNA, the CDR3 is TGTGCCAGCAGCCAAGCGTGGGGACTCTTAGGTGAAAAACTGTTTTTT.

The J gene is TRBJ1-6, the V gene TRBV15; D unclear. V was trimmed by 0 bases and J by 9 bases, leaving 12 bases between them. The V gene's germline CDR1 is LNHNV and CDR2 YYDKDF (reference sequence). This CDR3 spans 15 amino acids. CDR3 sequence: CATSRDGKRLSPLHF. CDR3 DNA: TGTGCCACCAGCAGAGATGGCAAGCGACTTTCACCCCTCCACTTT.